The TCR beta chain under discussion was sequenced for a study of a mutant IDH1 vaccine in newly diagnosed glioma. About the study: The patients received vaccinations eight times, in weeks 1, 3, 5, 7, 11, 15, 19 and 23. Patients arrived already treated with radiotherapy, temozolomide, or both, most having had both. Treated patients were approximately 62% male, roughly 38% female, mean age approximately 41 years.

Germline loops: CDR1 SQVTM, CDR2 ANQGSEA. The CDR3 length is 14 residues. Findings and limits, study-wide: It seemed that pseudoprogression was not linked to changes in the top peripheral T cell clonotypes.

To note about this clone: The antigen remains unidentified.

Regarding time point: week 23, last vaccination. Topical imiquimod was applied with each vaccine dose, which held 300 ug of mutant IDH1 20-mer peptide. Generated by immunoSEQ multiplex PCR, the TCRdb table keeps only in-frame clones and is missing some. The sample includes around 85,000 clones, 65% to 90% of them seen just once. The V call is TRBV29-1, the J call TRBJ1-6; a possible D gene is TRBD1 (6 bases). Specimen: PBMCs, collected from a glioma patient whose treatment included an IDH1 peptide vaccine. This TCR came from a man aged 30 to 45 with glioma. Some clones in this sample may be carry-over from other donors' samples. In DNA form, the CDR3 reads TGCACCCCCCCCCAGGGGCGCCCCGGTTCACCCCTCCACTTT. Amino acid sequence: CTPPQGRPGSPLHF.